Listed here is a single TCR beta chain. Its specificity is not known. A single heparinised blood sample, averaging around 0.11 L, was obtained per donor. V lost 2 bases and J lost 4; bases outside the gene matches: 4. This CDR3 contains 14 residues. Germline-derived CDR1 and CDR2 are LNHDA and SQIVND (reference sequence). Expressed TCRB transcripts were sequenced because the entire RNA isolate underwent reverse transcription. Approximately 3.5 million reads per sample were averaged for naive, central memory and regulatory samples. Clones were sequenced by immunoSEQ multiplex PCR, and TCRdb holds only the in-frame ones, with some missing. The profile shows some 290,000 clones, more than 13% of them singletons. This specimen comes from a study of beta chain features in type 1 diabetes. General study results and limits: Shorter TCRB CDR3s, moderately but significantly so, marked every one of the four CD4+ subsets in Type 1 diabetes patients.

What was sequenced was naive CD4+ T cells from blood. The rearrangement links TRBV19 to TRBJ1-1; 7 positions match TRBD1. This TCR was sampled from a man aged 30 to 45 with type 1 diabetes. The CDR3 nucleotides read TGTGCCAGTAGTATAAACAGGGGAGGCACTGAAGCTTTCTTT. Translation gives CASSINRGGTEAFF.